This T cell receptor beta chain originates from a study of T cells in Graves' hyperthyroidism and ophthalmopathy. Study-level background: Peripheral blood was drawn at first diagnosis, prior to all treatment. The study's findings and limits: Onset of ophthalmopathy came a median roughly 6.4 months after the model predicted it.

Template material for amplifying TCR beta CDR3 regions consisted of RNA transcripts. Initially, a first-round RT-PCR of the TCR CDR3 employed the HTBI primer set. TCRdb called the multiplex PCR reads again in MiXCR, with one record for every CDR3 protein. The table has some 560,000 distinct CDR3 sequences, approximately 14% seen once. The CDR3 loop spans 15 amino acids. The V and J ends lost 5 bases and 4 bases respectively, with 17 bases between them. Germline CDR1 and CDR2: SEHNR and FQNEAQ (reference sequence). A word on this clonotype: Its target is unknown.

The TCR sequence derives from a woman in her 30s with Graves' hyperthyroidism. The sample consisted of blood. The chain employs TRBV7-9 and TRBJ1-2; D is undetermined. CDR3 protein: CASSQAGRQIYGYTF. DNA for the CDR3: TGTGCCAGCAGCCAAGCGGGCCGGCAAATCTATGGCTACACCTTC.